This T cell receptor (beta chain) was sequenced in a study of Ad26.COV2.S vaccination and SARS-CoV-2 variants. Whole-study results and caveats: Placebo and vaccine recipients had non-spike TCR breadth that was similar.

Germline V gives CDR1 SSHAT, CDR2 FNYEAQ (reference sequence). The CDR3 sequence is 16 residues long. This clone has just one count. No antigen is known for it. The junction shows a germline mismatch at one end, possibly a read error. The repertoire was sequenced with immunoSEQ multiplex PCR; TCRdb's copy has only in-frame clones and lacks some. The top ten clones hold about 10% of a sample with about 240,000 clones, roughly 90% of them seen once. Specified treatment: some 20 received Ad26.COV2.S at low or high dose, single or two shots; roughly 5 received placebo; per-sample allocation not given. Day 63 following the first vaccine or placebo injection was when the samples were taken.

The starting material was peripheral blood, obtained in a trial of Ad26.COV2.S vaccine versus placebo. The receptor comes from a person aged 18-65 years who received the Ad26.COV2.S COVID-19 vaccine or a placebo. The genes are TRBV7-7 and TRBJ2-5; 7 nucleotides align to TRBD1. CDR3 nucleotide sequence: TGTGCTAGCAGCTTAACCAGGGGGAGTACCTGGGAGACCCAGTACTTC. Protein product: CASSLTRGSTWETQYF. The variable domain in full, completed from reference TRBV7-7 and TRBJ2-5, reads GAGVSQSPRYKVTKRGQDVTLRCDPISSHATLYWYQQALGQGPEFLTYFNYEAQPDKSGLPSDRFSAERPEGSISTLTIQRTEQRDSAMYRCASSLTRGSTWETQYFGPGTRLLVL.